These T cell receptor beta chains were read from a single sample in a study of blood T cell repertoires in COVID-19. Data came from immunoSEQ multiplex PCR; TCRdb stores just in-frame clones and leaves some out. Among 120,000 to 150,000 clones listed, around 89% were seen once. The sequencing input was peripheral blood. The receptors originated from a human donor with COVID-19, enrolled during active disease. The donor label of this sample is uncertain. Each CDR3 is given with its conserved first and last residue. Fields, in order: V gene, clone size, D gene, J gene, CDR3 protein, CDR3 DNA. A D gene is named only where the DNA matches it firmly. Expanded clones are given a class, and other clones once, few, many or no size at all.

TRBV5-4,NA,NA,TRBJ2-2,CASSKGRDTGELFF,TGTGCCAGCAGCAAAGGTCGGGACACCGGGGAGCTGTTTTTT
TRBV7-3,NA,TRBD1,TRBJ2-7,CASSQGAIGEQYF,TGTGCCAGCAGTCAGGGGGCGATCGGCGAGCAGTACTTC
TRBV6-5,NA,NA,TRBJ1-2,CASSPGEDGYTF,TGTGCCAGCAGTCCGGGGGAAGATGGCTACACCTTC
TRBV10-3,NA,NA,TRBJ2-7,CAIMGQHSYEQYF,TGTGCCATCATGGGGCAGCACTCCTACGAGCAGTACTTC
TRBV7-3,NA,TRBD2,TRBJ2-1,CASSYRGRNNEQFF,TGTGCCAGCAGCTACCGCGGGAGGAACAATGAGCAGTTCTTC
TRBV2,once,TRBD1,TRBJ2-7,CASSTTGGHEQYF,TGTGCCAGCAGCACGACAGGGGGCCACGAGCAGTACTTC
TRBV27,NA,NA,TRBJ1-1,CASGDFLEAFF,TGTGCCAGCGGGGACTTTCTTGAAGCTTTCTTT
TRBV11-2,NA,NA,TRBJ2-5,CASSLGGTGKGETQYF,TGTGCCAGCAGTTTAGGGGGTACAGGGAAGGGAGAGACCCAGTACTTC
TRBV5-5,NA,TRBD1,TRBJ2-4,CASSLYRTGETKNIQYF,TGTGCCAGCAGCTTGTATCGGACAGGGGAAACCAAAAACATTCAGTACTTC
TRBV9,NA,TRBD2,TRBJ2-7,CASSHSSGRSEQYF,TGTGCCAGCAGCCACTCTAGCGGGAGAAGCGAGCAGTACTTC
TRBV5-1,NA,TRBD1,TRBJ2-7,CASSWAGTGALYEQYF,TGCGCCAGCAGCTGGGCCGGGACAGGGGCATTGTACGAGCAGTACTTC
TRBV27,once,NA,TRBJ2-1,CASSRGTIYNEQFF,TGTGCCAGCAGTCGTGGGACAATCTACAATGAGCAGTTCTTC
TRBV6-5,NA,NA,TRBJ1-2,CASAREEGYGYTF,TGTGCCAGCGCCAGGGAGGAAGGCTATGGCTACACCTTC
TRBV2,few,NA,TRBJ2-1,CASSERLNYNEQFF,TGTGCCAGCAGTGAAAGACTAAACTACAATGAGCAGTTCTTC
TRBV7-8,NA,NA,TRBJ1-6,CASSLGQANNSPLHF,TGTGCCAGCAGCTTAGGACAGGCAAATAATTCACCCCTCCACTTT
TRBV2,NA,TRBD2,TRBJ2-1,CASRTRGTSGYNEQFF,TGTGCCAGCAGGACCCGCGGGACTAGCGGATACAATGAACAGTTCTTC
TRBV6-5,NA,NA,TRBJ1-4,CASRSQGIEKLFF,TGTGCCAGCAGAAGTCAGGGGATTGAAAAACTGTTTTTT
TRBV10-2,NA,TRBD1,TRBJ2-5,CASRDREQTQYF,TGCGCCAGCCGGGACAGGGAGCAGACCCAGTACTTC
TRBV7-6,few,NA,TRBJ1-6,CASSLDSNNSPLHF,TGTGCCAGCAGCTTGGACAGTAATAATTCACCCCTCCACTTT
TRBV27,NA,NA,TRBJ2-3,CASSSPGTDTQYF,TGTGCCAGCAGTTCGCCAGGTACAGATACGCAGTATTTT
TRBV7-3,NA,NA,TRBJ2-6,CASSSDSSGANVLTF,TGTGCCAGCAGCTCTGACAGCTCTGGGGCCAACGTCCTGACTTTC
TRBV5-5,NA,TRBD2,TRBJ2-1,CASSLEAGVYEQFF,TGTGCCAGCAGCTTGGAGGCGGGGGTCTATGAGCAGTTCTTC
TRBV14,NA,TRBD1,TRBJ1-1,CASSITGGPEAFF,TGTGCCAGCAGTATCACAGGGGGCCCTGAAGCTTTCTTT
TRBV7-8,NA,TRBD1,TRBJ1-5,CASSPDRDNQPQHF,TGTGCCAGCAGCCCCGACAGGGACAATCAGCCCCAGCATTTT
TRBV14,NA,NA,TRBJ2-1,CASSPSAYNEQFF,TGTGCCAGCAGCCCCTCCGCCTACAATGAGCAGTTCTTC
TRBV6-4,NA,NA,TRBJ1-2,CANPVGGVDYGYTF,TGTGCCAACCCCGTTGGGGGGGTTGACTATGGCTACACCTTC
TRBV2,NA,NA,TRBJ2-5,CASSGYVVGETQYF,TGTGCCAGCAGTGGATATGTGGTCGGAGAGACCCAGTACTTC
TRBV5-6,NA,NA,TRBJ2-7,CASSWGVSPYEQYF,TGTGCCAGCAGCTGGGGGGTTTCCCCTTACGAGCAGTACTTC
TRBV10-1,NA,NA,TRBJ1-1,CASSKDREGAEAFF,TGCGCCAGCAGTAAGGACAGAGAAGGCGCTGAAGCTTTCTTT
TRBV5-1,NA,NA,TRBJ1-1,CASSLEGQNTEAFF,TGCGCCAGCAGCCTAGAGGGTCAGAACACTGAAGCTTTCTTT
TRBV3-1/TRBV3-2,NA,NA,TRBJ1-2,CASRTGIEGYTF,TGTGCCAGCAGAACAGGGATTGAAGGCTACACCTTC
TRBV27,few,NA,TRBJ1-2,CASSFLTAGNYGYTF,TGTGCCAGCAGTTTCTTGACTGCGGGCAACTATGGCTACACCTTC
TRBV4-2,NA,TRBD2,TRBJ2-7,CASSQVSGVDYEQYF,TGTGCCAGCAGCCAAGTTAGCGGGGTTGACTACGAGCAGTACTTC
TRBV29-1,NA,NA,TRBJ2-1,CSVEGYGSSYNEQFF,TGCAGCGTTGAAGGGTACGGGAGCTCCTACAATGAGCAGTTCTTC
TRBV19,NA,NA,TRBJ1-4,CASSNREKLFF,TGTGCCAGTTCCAACCGGGAAAAACTGTTTTTT
TRBV15,NA,NA,TRBJ1-4,CATSRGKAAAKNEKLFF,TGTGCCACCAGCAGAGGAAAGGCGGCAGCCAAAAATGAAAAACTGTTTTTT
TRBV12-5,NA,NA,TRBJ2-2,CASGPDSATGELFF,TGTGCTAGTGGTCCCGACAGTGCCACCGGGGAGCTGTTTTTT
TRBV6-1,few,NA,TRBJ2-3,CASSELGGSADTQYF,TGTGCCAGCAGTGAACTTGGGGGGAGCGCAGATACGCAGTATTTT
TRBV12-3/TRBV12-4,NA,TRBD2,TRBJ2-1,CASSREGQEEFF,TGTGCCAGCAGTCGGGAGGGGCAGGAAGAGTTCTTC
TRBV2,once,NA,TRBJ1-2,CAGAEQGSSYGYTF,TGTGCCGGAGCAGAGCAGGGGTCATCCTATGGCTACACCTTC
TRBV28,NA,NA,TRBJ1-6,CASSLKRSPLHF,TGTGCCAGCAGTTTAAAACGGTCACCCCTCCACTTT